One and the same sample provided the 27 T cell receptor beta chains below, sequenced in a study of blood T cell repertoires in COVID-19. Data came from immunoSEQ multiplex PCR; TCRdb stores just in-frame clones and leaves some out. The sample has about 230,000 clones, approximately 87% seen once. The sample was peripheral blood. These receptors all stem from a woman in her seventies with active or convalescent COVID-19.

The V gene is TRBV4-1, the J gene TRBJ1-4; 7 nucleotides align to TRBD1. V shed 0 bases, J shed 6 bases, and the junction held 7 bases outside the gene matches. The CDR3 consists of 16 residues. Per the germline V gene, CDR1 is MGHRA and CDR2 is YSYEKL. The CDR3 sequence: CASSQERRGPYEKLFF. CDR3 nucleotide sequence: TGCGCCAGCAGCCAAGAGCGGAGGGGGCCCTATGAAAAACTGTTTTTT.

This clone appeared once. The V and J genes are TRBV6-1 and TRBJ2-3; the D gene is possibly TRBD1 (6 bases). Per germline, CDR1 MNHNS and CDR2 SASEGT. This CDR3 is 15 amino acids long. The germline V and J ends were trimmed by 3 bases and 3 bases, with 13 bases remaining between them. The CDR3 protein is CASSEMDRGTDTQYF. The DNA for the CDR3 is TGTGCCAGCAGTGAGATGGACAGAGGTACAGATACGCAGTATTTT.

CDR3 loop: CASSSRNRGAGELFF. CDR3 in DNA: TGTGCCAGCAGCTCCCGAAACAGGGGGGCCGGGGAGCTGTTTTTT. V is TRBV5-5 and J is TRBJ2-2; 8 nucleotides match TRBD1. This CDR3 has 15 amino acids. Trimming removed 3 bases from V and 6 bases from J; junction bases left unmatched: 7. Germline V gives CDR1 SGHKS, CDR2 YYEKEE (reference sequence).

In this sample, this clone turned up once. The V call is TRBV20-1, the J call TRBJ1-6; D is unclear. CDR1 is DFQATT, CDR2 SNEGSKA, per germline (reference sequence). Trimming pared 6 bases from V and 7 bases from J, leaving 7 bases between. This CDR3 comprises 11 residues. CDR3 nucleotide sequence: TGCAGTGCCCACAGAAATTCACCCCTCCACTTT. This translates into CSAHRNSPLHF.

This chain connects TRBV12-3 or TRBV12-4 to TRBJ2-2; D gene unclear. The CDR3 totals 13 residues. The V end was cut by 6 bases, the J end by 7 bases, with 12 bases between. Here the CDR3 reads CASSITGIGELFF. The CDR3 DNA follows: TGTGCCAGCAGCATAACGGGTATCGGGGAGCTGTTTTTT.

The CDR3 DNA follows: TGTGCCAGTACGAGGGATTGGGATTCACCCCTCCACTTT. Translated: CASTRDWDSPLHF. The genes are TRBV18 and TRBJ1-6, with D uncertain. The CDR3 is made up of 13 amino acids. The ends were cut back, 9 bases at V and 8 bases at J, with 14 bases in the middle. The germline V gene has CDR1 KGHSH and CDR2 LQKENI.

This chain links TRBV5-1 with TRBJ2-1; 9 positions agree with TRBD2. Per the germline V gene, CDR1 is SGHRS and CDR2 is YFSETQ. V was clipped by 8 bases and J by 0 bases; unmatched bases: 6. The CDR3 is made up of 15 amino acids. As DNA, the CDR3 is TGCGCCAGTGTGGGTAGCGGGAGCTCCTACAATGAGCAGTTCTTC. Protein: CASVGSGSSYNEQFF.

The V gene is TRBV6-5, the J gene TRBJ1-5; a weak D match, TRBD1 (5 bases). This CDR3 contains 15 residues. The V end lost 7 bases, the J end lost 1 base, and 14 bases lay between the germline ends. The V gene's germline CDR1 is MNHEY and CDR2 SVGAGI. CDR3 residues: CASTPGGDSNQPQHF. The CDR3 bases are TGTGCCAGCACCCCGGGGGGGGACAGCAATCAGCCCCAGCATTTT.

In nucleotides, the CDR3 is TGCGCCAGCAGCCAGGACAGGGGCGCCACAGATACGCAGTATTTT. It yields the protein CASSQDRGATDTQYF. The V gene is TRBV5-1, the J gene TRBJ2-3; 9 bases are a match to TRBD1. The CDR3 is 15 amino acids. Looked up from germline, CDR1 is SGHRS and CDR2 is YFSETQ. The J segment lost 2 bases and the V segment lost 4 bases, leaving 5 bases of the junction unmatched.

CDR3: CASSTGQGDYGYTF. Here the CDR3 DNA reads TGTGCCAGCAGCACCGGACAGGGGGACTATGGCTACACCTTC. The rearrangement joins TRBV5-4 to TRBJ1-2, with 10 bases matching TRBD1. Germline V gene sequence: CDR1 SGHNT, CDR2 YYREEE (reference sequence). V lost 4 bases, J lost 3 bases, and 3 bases stayed unmatched. This CDR3 is built from 14 residues.

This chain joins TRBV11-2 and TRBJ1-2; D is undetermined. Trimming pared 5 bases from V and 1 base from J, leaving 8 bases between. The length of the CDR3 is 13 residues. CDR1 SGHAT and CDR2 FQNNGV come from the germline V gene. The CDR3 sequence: CASSVGINYGYTF. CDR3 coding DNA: TGTGCCAGCAGCGTCGGGATTAACTATGGCTACACCTTC.

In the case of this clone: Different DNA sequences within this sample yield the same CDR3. CDR3 loop: CASSQGGDQPQHF. For the CDR3, the DNA is TGTGCCAGCAGCCAGGGAGGAGATCAGCCCCAGCATTTT. The rearrangement links TRBV3-1 (or the pseudogene TRBV3-2) to TRBJ1-5; no clear D. Trimming removed 3 bases from V and 5 bases from J, with 8 bases in between. Germline values: CDR1 LGHDT, CDR2 YNNKEL (reference sequence). The CDR3 runs to 13 residues.

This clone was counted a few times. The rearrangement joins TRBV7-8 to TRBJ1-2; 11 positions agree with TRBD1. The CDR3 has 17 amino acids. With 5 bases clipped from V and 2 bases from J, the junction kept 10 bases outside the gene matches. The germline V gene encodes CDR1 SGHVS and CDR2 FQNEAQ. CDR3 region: CASSTRPRTGGNYGYTF. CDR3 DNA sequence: TGTGCCAGCAGCACTCGACCTAGGACAGGGGGCAACTATGGCTACACCTTC.

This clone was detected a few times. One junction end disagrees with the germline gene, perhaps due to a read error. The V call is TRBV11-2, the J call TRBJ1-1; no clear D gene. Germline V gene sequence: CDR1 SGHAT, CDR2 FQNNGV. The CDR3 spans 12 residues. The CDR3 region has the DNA TGTGCCAGCAGCTTAGATCTAGCTGACGCTTTCTTT. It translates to CASSLDLADAFF.

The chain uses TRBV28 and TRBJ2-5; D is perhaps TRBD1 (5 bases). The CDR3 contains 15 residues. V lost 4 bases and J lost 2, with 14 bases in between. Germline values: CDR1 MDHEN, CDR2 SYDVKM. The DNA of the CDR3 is TGTGCCAGCAGTTCACTTACAGGTGATCAAGAGACCCAGTACTTC. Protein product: CASSSLTGDQETQYF. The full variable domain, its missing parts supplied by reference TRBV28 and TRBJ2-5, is DVKVTQSSRYLVKRTGEKVFLECVQDMDHENMFWYRQDPGLGLRLIYFSYDVKMKEKGDIPEGYSVSREKKERFSLILESASTNQTSMYLCASSSLTGDQETQYFGPGTRLLVL.

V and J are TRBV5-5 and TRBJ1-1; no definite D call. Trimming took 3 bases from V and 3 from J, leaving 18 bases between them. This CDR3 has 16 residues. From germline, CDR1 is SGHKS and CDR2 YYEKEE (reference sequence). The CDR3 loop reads CASSSLEYLPDTEAFF. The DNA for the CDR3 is TGTGCCAGCAGCTCCTTGGAGTACCTGCCGGACACTGAAGCTTTCTTT.

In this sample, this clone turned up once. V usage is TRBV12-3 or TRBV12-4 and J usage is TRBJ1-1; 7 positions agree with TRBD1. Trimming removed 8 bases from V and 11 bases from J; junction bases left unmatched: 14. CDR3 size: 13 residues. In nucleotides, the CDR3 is TGTGCCAGCCTGGGGACAGCTACTTCTCGGGCTTTCTTT. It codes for CASLGTATSRAFF.

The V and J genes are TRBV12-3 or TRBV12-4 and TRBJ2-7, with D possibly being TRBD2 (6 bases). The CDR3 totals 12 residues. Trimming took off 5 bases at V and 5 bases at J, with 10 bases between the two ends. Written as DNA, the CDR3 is TGTGCCAGCAGTACTTGGACTAACGAGCAGTACTTC. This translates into CASSTWTNEQYF.

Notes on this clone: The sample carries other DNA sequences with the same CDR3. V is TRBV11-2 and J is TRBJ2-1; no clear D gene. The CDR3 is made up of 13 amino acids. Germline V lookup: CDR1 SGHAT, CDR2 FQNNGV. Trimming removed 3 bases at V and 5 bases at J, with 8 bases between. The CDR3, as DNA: TGTGCCAGCAGCTTTAGCCGGGACAATGAGCAGTTCTTC. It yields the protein CASSFSRDNEQFF.

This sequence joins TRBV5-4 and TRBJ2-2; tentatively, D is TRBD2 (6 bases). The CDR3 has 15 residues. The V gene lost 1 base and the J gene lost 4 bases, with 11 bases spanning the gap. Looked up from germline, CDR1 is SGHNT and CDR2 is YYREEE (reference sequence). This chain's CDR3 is CASSLQLASTGELFF. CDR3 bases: TGTGCCAGCAGCTTGCAACTAGCCAGCACCGGGGAGCTGTTTTTT.

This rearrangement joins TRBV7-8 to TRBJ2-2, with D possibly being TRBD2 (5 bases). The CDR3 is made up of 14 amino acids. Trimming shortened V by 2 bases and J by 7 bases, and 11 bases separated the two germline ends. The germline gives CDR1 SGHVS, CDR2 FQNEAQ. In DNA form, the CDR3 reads TGTGCCAGCAGCTTACGGAGAGGAGGCGGGGAGCTGTTTTTT. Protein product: CASSLRRGGGELFF. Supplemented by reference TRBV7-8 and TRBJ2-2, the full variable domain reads GAGVSQSPRYKVAKRGQDVALRCDPISGHVSLFWYQQALGQGPEFLTYFQNEAQLDKSGLPSDRFFAERPEGSVSTLKIQRTQQEDSAVYLCASSLRRGGGELFFGEGSRLTVL.

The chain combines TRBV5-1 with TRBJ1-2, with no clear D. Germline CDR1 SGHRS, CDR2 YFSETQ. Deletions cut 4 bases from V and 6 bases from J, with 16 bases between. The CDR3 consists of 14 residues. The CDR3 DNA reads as TGCGCCAGCAGCGAGGGCGGCAACCCAAATGGCTACACCTTC. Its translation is CASSEGGNPNGYTF.

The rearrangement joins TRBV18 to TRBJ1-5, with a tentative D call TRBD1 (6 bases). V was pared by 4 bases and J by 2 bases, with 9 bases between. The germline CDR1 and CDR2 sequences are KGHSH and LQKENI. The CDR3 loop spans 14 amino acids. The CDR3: CASSLNRGNQPQHF. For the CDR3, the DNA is TGTGCCAGCTCACTCAACAGGGGCAATCAGCCCCAGCATTTT.

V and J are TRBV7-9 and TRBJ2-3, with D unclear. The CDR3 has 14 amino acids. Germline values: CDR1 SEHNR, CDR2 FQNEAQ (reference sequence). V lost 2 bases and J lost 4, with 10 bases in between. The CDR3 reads CASSLRLVADTQYF. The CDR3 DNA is TGTGCCAGCAGCTTACGCTTAGTAGCAGATACGCAGTATTTT.

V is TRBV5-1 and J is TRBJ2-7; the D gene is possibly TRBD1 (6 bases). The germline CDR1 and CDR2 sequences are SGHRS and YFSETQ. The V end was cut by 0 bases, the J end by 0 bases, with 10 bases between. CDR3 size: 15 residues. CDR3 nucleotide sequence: TGCGCCAGCAGCTTGGTGGGGACACCCTCCTACGAGCAGTACTTC. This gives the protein CASSLVGTPSYEQYF.

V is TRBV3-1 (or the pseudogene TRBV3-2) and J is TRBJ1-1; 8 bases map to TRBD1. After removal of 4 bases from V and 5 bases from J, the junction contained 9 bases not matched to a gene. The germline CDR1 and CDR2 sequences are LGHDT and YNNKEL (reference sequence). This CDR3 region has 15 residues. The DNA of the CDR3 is TGTGCCAGCAGCCCCTACTACAGGGGGGGGACTGAAGCTTTCTTT. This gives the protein CASSPYYRGGTEAFF.

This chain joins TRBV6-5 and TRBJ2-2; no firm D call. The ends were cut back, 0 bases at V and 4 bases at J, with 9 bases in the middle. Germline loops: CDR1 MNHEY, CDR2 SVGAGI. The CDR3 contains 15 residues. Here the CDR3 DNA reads TGTGCCAGCAGTTACTCGTGGCAGTCCACCGGGGAGCTGTTTTTT. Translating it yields CASSYSWQSTGELFF.